Detailed here is one T cell receptor (beta chain). This CDR3 is built from 15 residues. Trimming cost V 2 bases and J 4 bases, with 12 bases left between them. Germline loops: CDR1 SGHTA, CDR2 FQGTGA. A single record per CDR3 protein comes from TCRdb applying MiXCR to the 5' RACE reads. The table includes about 390,000 distinct CDR3 sequences, 15% to 20% detected once. The entry originates in a study of T-cell memory formation after mild COVID-19. Source material: PBMCs or a T cell subset sorted from them (not recorded which). The chain is built from TRBV7-3 and TRBJ2-1, with D possibly TRBD1 on 5 matching bases. The receptor comes from a man aged 18-30 years who had mild COVID-19 (a few samples of this study predate the infection). Cell type and time point are not known. The CDR3 DNA reads as TGTGCCAGCAGCTTAGCAGGGTTCGGATACAATGAGCAGTTCTTC. Protein: CASSLAGFGYNEQFF. Full variable domain (missing parts from reference TRBV7-3 and TRBJ2-1): GAGVSQTPSNKVTEKGKYVELRCDPISGHTALYWYRQSLGQGPEFLIYFQGTGAADDSGLPNDRFFAVRPEGSVSTLKIQRTERGDSAVYLCASSLAGFGYNEQFFGPGTRLTVL.